This TCR beta chain was identified during a study of shared clonotypes between healthy human individuals. About the research overall: Researchers assigned three CD4 naive, three CD4 memory, two CD8 naive and one CD8 memory plate to each donor.

This table comes from immunoSEQ multiplex PCR, and its TCRdb copy is limited to in-frame clones, with some not included. The sample carries 950,000 to 1,300,000 clones, about 76% recorded once. Regarding this clone: This sample includes further DNA sequences coding for the same CDR3.

Trimming cost V 5 bases and J 1 base, with 14 bases left between them. This CDR3 has 15 amino acids. Per the germline V gene, CDR1 is SEHNR and CDR2 is FQNEAQ (reference sequence). Sequencing was performed on memory CD4+ T cells sorted from blood. As to subset: CD45RA-negative fraction. This clonotype was obtained from a man between 18 and 29 years old in good health. V gene TRBV7-9 combines with J gene TRBJ1-1, with D perhaps matching TRBD1 (5 bases). CDR3 in DNA: TGTGCCAGCAGCCTAGACACGGGACCGAACACTGAAGCTTTCTTT. It translates to CASSLDTGPNTEAFF.